Listed here are 32 T cell receptor beta chains from one sample, sequenced in a study of cytomegalovirus exposure and HLA in healthy donors. PCR was performed using 60 Vbeta and 13 Jbeta primers. Only in-frame clones appear in the TCRdb table, and some are missing; sequencing was by immunoSEQ multiplex PCR. In the table there are more than 200,000 clones, about two thirds of which are singletons. Sequences were obtained from PBMCs. These receptors came from a man aged 35-49 years in good health and CMV-seropositive.

This clone was found a few times. The chain uses TRBV27 and TRBJ1-2, with 8 bases lining up with TRBD1. This CDR3 has 15 residues. V lost 3 bases, J lost 7 bases, and 10 bases stayed unmatched. From germline, CDR1 is MNHEY and CDR2 SMNVEV (reference sequence). Here the CDR3 reads CASSFRQGAIFGYTF. The CDR3 DNA sequence: TGTGCCAGCAGTTTTCGCCAGGGGGCCATCTTTGGCTACACCTTC.

Turning to this clone: The junction differs from germline at one of its ends, possibly a read error. Other DNA sequences in this sample translate to the same CDR3. CDR3 DNA: TGTGCCAGCAGCTTCCCGACAGGTATGAACACTGAAGCCTTCTTT. Protein sequence: CASSFPTGMNTEAFF. The chain couples TRBV7-9 to TRBJ1-1; a possible D gene is TRBD1 (6 bases). In germline, CDR1 is SEHNR, CDR2 FQNEAQ (reference sequence). CDR3 size: 15 residues.

The rearrangement uses TRBV7-8 and TRBJ1-3; D gene unclear. Trimming removed 1 base from V and 2 bases from J, with 9 bases in between. Germline V gene sequence: CDR1 SGHVS, CDR2 FQNEAQ. The CDR3 runs 15 residues. The CDR3 DNA reads as TGTGCCAGCAGCTTAGGATCAGGCACTGGAAACACCATATATTTT. Translating gives CASSLGSGTGNTIYF.

The chain combines TRBV19 with TRBJ1-2, with D possibly matching TRBD1 (6 bases). This CDR3 is built from 16 residues. Germline values: CDR1 LNHDA, CDR2 SQIVND (reference sequence). Trimming stripped 6 bases from V and 2 bases from J, with 19 bases between. The CDR3 region has the DNA TGTGCCAGTAGGGACCCTTCCAGGGGAGAAAACTATGGCTACACCTTC. Amino acid sequence: CASRDPSRGENYGYTF. The full variable domain, with the rest looked up from reference TRBV19 and TRBJ1-2, is DGGITQSPKYLFRKEGQNVTLSCEQNLNHDAMYWYRQDPGQGLRLIYYSQIVNDFQKGDIAEGYSVSREKKESFPLTVTSAQKNPTAFYLCASRDPSRGENYGYTFGSGTRLTVV.

The chain joins TRBV11-1 to TRBJ2-5; D unclear. Trimming left V 4 bases short and J 3 bases short, with 6 bases between. The CDR3 runs 12 residues. Per germline, CDR1 SGHAT and CDR2 FQDESV (reference sequence). The CDR3: CASSSSEETQYF. The DNA for the CDR3 is TGTGCCAGCAGCTCCAGTGAAGAGACCCAGTACTTC.

This clone turned up a few times. The genes are TRBV7-9 and TRBJ1-5; 7 positions match TRBD1. Germline trimming cut 5 bases from V and 5 bases from J; bases unmatched to any gene: 9. Germline V gives CDR1 SEHNR, CDR2 FQNEAQ (reference sequence). This CDR3 is built from 15 residues. Written as DNA, the CDR3 is TGTGCCAGCAGCCCCACAGGGGCCGGAGATCAGCCCCAGCATTTT. Protein: CASSPTGAGDQPQHF.

The V gene is TRBV5-1, the J gene TRBJ1-6, with 7 bases identical to TRBD1. Losses at the gene ends were 3 bases for V and 13 bases for J; bases not matched to a gene: 13. The CDR3 runs to 15 residues. CDR1 and CDR2 (germline): SGHRS, YFSETQ. The CDR3 DNA reads TGCGCCAGCAGCTCCGGGACAGAAGTTTTCTCTCCCCTCCACTTT. This sequence encodes CASSSGTEVFSPLHF. The whole variable domain, filled in from reference TRBV5-1 and TRBJ1-6, reads KAGVTQTPRYLIKTRGQQVTLSCSPISGHRSVSWYQQTPGQGLQFLFEYFSETQRNKGNFPGRFSGRQFSNSRSEMNVSTLELGDSALYLCASSSGTEVFSPLHFGNGTRLTVT.

The chain couples TRBV7-8 to TRBJ1-2; 7 bases map to TRBD1. The CDR3 consists of 13 residues. Per germline, CDR1 SGHVS and CDR2 FQNEAQ. V shed 4 bases, J shed 8 bases, and the junction held 7 bases outside the gene matches. The CDR3 loop reads CASSSAQGHGYTF. The CDR3 DNA reads as TGTGCCAGCAGCTCGGCACAGGGGCACGGCTACACCTTC.

The chain recombines TRBV11-3 with TRBJ2-1, with 9 bases matching TRBD1. This CDR3 has 15 residues. Trimming took 1 base from V and 7 from J; bases not matched to a gene: 5. Germline V CDR1 and CDR2: SGHNT, YENEEA. CDR3 amino acids: CASSLGGTGLNEQFF. DNA of the CDR3: TGTGCCAGCAGCTTAGGGGGGACAGGGCTTAATGAGCAGTTCTTC.

This sequence joins TRBV7-9 and TRBJ2-7, with D unclear. Trimming removed 2 bases from V and 0 bases from J, with 8 bases in between. CDR3 length: 14 residues. CDR1 SEHNR and CDR2 FQNEAQ come from the germline V gene (reference sequence). The CDR3 protein is CASSLLLSSYEQYF. The CDR3 bases are TGTGCCAGCAGCTTACTCCTGAGCTCCTACGAGCAGTACTTC.

The chain couples TRBV5-8 to TRBJ2-1; tentatively, D is TRBD1 (6 bases). Germline V lookup: CDR1 SGHTS, CDR2 YDEGEE. CDR3 length equals 16 residues. Between the trimmed V and J ends, which lost 4 bases and 3 bases, there was a span of 17 bases. In DNA form, the CDR3 reads TGTGCCAGCAGCACCACAGGGCGCATTTTCTACAATGAGCAGTTCTTC. The encoded protein is CASSTTGRIFYNEQFF.

The chain carries TRBV11-1 and TRBJ2-6; 11 nucleotides align to TRBD1. The CDR3 is 18 residues long. V dropped 4 bases and J dropped 1; count of bases not matched to a gene: 6. Germline V gene sequence: CDR1 SGHAT, CDR2 FQDESV (reference sequence). The CDR3 is CASSSWDRGESGANVLTF. In DNA form, the CDR3 reads TGTGCCAGCAGCTCTTGGGACAGGGGGGAATCTGGGGCCAACGTCCTGACTTTC.

V and J are TRBV5-4 and TRBJ2-3, with D uncertain. There are 12 residues in the CDR3. The germline CDR1 and CDR2 sequences are SGHNT and YYREEE (reference sequence). V was shortened by 7 bases and J by 2 bases, with 8 bases between the two germline ends. The CDR3 sequence is CASGRNTDTQYF. The CDR3 region has the DNA TGTGCCAGCGGCAGGAACACAGATACGCAGTATTTT.

The J gene is TRBJ1-1, the V gene TRBV5-4; TRBD1 is a possible D gene (6 bases). Trimming took off 4 bases at V and 4 bases at J, with 8 bases between the two ends. This CDR3 has 12 amino acids. Per the germline V gene, CDR1 is SGHNT and CDR2 is YYREEE (reference sequence). CDR3 loop: CASSTGPTEAFF. In DNA, the CDR3 is TGTGCCAGCAGCACAGGGCCCACTGAAGCTTTCTTT.

V and J are TRBV6-1 and TRBJ2-2; D gene unclear. Germline CDR1 is MNHNS and CDR2 is SASEGT. The CDR3 length is 12 residues. Between the trimmed V and J ends, which lost 7 bases and 3 bases, there was a span of 6 bases. DNA for the CDR3: TGTGCCAGCACCCGGGACACCGGGGAGCTGTTTTTT. Translation gives CASTRDTGELFF.

Only a few counts were recorded for this clone. The chain recombines TRBV18 with TRBJ2-1; TRBD1 matches 8 bases. Trimming removed 4 bases from V and 9 bases from J; junction bases left unmatched: 8. Germline CDR1 KGHSH, CDR2 LQKENI. This CDR3 contains 14 residues. This CDR3 reads CASSQLTGGSEQFF. The CDR3 DNA is TGTGCCAGCTCACAACTTACAGGGGGTAGTGAGCAGTTCTTC.

This clone occurred once. CDR3 region: CAISESRTTSGNTIYF. The CDR3 nucleotides read TGTGCCATCAGTGAGTCTCGGACAACCTCTGGAAACACCATATATTTT. The V call is TRBV10-3, the J call TRBJ1-3, with D maybe TRBD1 (5 bases). V was shortened by 0 bases and J by 0 bases, with 9 bases between the two germline ends. The CDR3 has 16 residues. Germline V gene sequence: CDR1 ENHRY, CDR2 SYGVKD.

The chain links TRBV13 to TRBJ2-1, with 13 positions matching TRBD2. V lost 3 bases and J lost 8; bases outside the gene matches: 4. This CDR3 has 15 amino acids. In germline, CDR1 is PRHDT, CDR2 FYEKMQ (reference sequence). CDR3 nucleotide sequence: TGTGCCAGCAGCTTCTGGACTAGCGGGGGCCATGAGCAGTTCTTC. Amino acid sequence: CASSFWTSGGHEQFF.

This clone was recorded at least ten times. The rearrangement joins TRBV6-1 to TRBJ2-7, with D perhaps TRBD1 (6 bases). Trimming cost V 2 bases and J 2 bases, with 13 bases left between them. The CDR3 sequence is 15 residues long. Germline values: CDR1 MNHNS, CDR2 SASEGT. DNA of the CDR3: TGTGCCAGCAGTGAATCGACAGGAGGACCCTACGAGCAGTACTTC. Its protein product is CASSESTGGPYEQYF.

CDR3 region: CASSQDWGGGQGPQHF. Written as DNA, the CDR3 is TGCGCCAGCAGCCAAGATTGGGGAGGGGGGCAGGGGCCCCAGCATTTT. V usage is TRBV4-1 and J usage is TRBJ1-5, with a possible D match to TRBD1 (6 bases). Between the trimmed V and J ends, which lost 0 bases and 9 bases, there was a span of 18 bases. Germline CDR1 reads MGHRA; CDR2 reads YSYEKL. The length of the CDR3 is 16 residues.

The V call is TRBV21-1, the J call TRBJ2-1; the table's D call, TRBD2, has no DNA check behind it. TRBV21-1 is a documented pseudogene. This CDR3 has 10 residues. The CDR3 is CASPRNEQFF. DNA for the CDR3: TGTGCCAGCCCTCGCAATGAGCAGTTCTTC.

The chain uses TRBV28 and TRBJ1-2; tentative D call: TRBD1 (5 bases). Germline V gives CDR1 MDHEN, CDR2 SYDVKM. The CDR3 totals 13 residues. Deletions cut 5 bases from V and 5 bases from J, with 12 bases between. The DNA of the CDR3 is TGTGCCAGCAGTCAAACAGGAACTTATGGCTACACCTTC. It yields the protein CASSQTGTYGYTF.

The chain joins TRBV7-8 to TRBJ1-6, with D possibly TRBD1 on 5 matching bases. Germline CDR1 SGHVS, CDR2 FQNEAQ. The CDR3 has 14 amino acids. The V end was cut by 1 base, the J end by 9 bases, with 10 bases between. Here the CDR3 DNA reads TGTGCCAGCAGCTTAGAATGGGGGGGTTCACCCCTCCACTTT. Translating gives CASSLEWGGSPLHF.

The rearrangement uses TRBV15 and TRBJ2-5; 8 nucleotides line up with TRBD2. V lost 5 bases and J lost 4; bases outside the gene matches: 6. Germline V gives CDR1 LNHNV, CDR2 YYDKDF (reference sequence). The CDR3 is 14 amino acids. CDR3 nucleotides: TGTGCCACCAGCCGGGCGGGGGGCTCAGAGACCCAGTACTTC. Its translation is CATSRAGGSETQYF.

This rearrangement joins TRBV27 to TRBJ1-5, with 12 bases lining up with TRBD1. Germline V gives CDR1 MNHEY, CDR2 SMNVEV (reference sequence). This CDR3 contains 15 residues. After removal of 6 bases from V and 5 bases from J, the junction contained 5 bases not matched to a gene. As DNA, the CDR3 is TGTGCCAGCAGCCCAGGGACAGGGGGCTATCAGCCCCAGCATTTT. Amino acids: CASSPGTGGYQPQHF.

About this clone itself: At one of its ends the junction is not consistent with the germline gene, which may arise from a read error. The CDR3 sequence: CSSSLNRNSGNTIYF. The CDR3, as DNA: TGTTCCAGCAGCTTAAACAGAAACTCTGGAAACACCATATATTTT. The chain employs TRBV7-9 and TRBJ1-3; D ambiguous. Germline V lookup: CDR1 SEHNR, CDR2 FQNEAQ (reference sequence). The CDR3 extends over 15 amino acids.

The chain carries TRBV5-1 and TRBJ1-1; 10 bases map to TRBD1. Germline V gene data show CDR1 as SGHRS and CDR2 as YFSETQ. V trimming: 4 bases; J trimming: 3 bases; junction bases outside the gene matches: 6. The CDR3 spans 15 residues. This chain's CDR3 is CASSPSGTGDTEAFF. The CDR3 DNA sequence: TGCGCCAGCAGCCCAAGCGGGACAGGGGACACTGAAGCTTTCTTT.

The rearrangement uses TRBV19 and TRBJ2-5; 12 bases match TRBD2. The CDR3 extends over 15 amino acids. V gave up 6 bases and J gave up 4 bases; unmatched junction bases: 6. CDR1 is LNHDA, CDR2 SQIVND, per germline (reference sequence). The CDR3 sequence is CASSHTSGGTETQYF. The CDR3 DNA is TGTGCCAGTAGCCATACTAGCGGGGGGACAGAGACCCAGTACTTC.

In this sample, this clone turned up a few times. V usage is TRBV18 and J usage is TRBJ2-3; D is unresolved. V lost 3 bases and J 0 bases, leaving 7 bases between the germline ends. The germline V gene has CDR1 KGHSH and CDR2 LQKENI. The CDR3 has 14 amino acids. CDR3 sequence: CASSPRGSTDTQYF. The CDR3 DNA reads as TGTGCCAGCTCACCCCGTGGCAGCACAGATACGCAGTATTTT.

This clone was picked up a small number of times. The J gene is TRBJ2-1, the V gene TRBV2; D perhaps matches TRBD2 (5 bases). This CDR3 spans 15 amino acids. V shed 8 bases and J shed 4 bases, with 18 bases lying between them. CDR1 SNHLY and CDR2 FYNNEI come from the germline V gene. The CDR3 DNA sequence: TGTGCCAGCGGAGCGGCGAGGGTGGGGTACAATGAGCAGTTCTTC. Residues: CASGAARVGYNEQFF.

V gene TRBV6-4 combines with J gene TRBJ1-1; no firm D call. CDR1 and CDR2 from the germline V gene are MRHNA and SNTAGT. V lost 4 bases to trimming and J lost 1 base, with 7 bases between them. The CDR3 has 13 amino acids. CDR3 coding DNA: TGTGCCAGCAGTGTCACAGAGAACACTGAAGCTTTCTTT. As protein: CASSVTENTEAFF.

Only one count was recorded for this clone. The chain employs TRBV18 and TRBJ1-5, with D tentatively TRBD1 (6 bases). The CDR3 runs to 14 residues. The germline V gene encodes CDR1 KGHSH and CDR2 LQKENI. The V end was cut by 4 bases, the J end by 0 bases, with 7 bases between. The CDR3 loop reads CASSRGLSNQPQHF. CDR3 nucleotides: TGTGCCAGCTCACGGGGGCTTAGCAATCAGCCCCAGCATTTT. Full variable domain (remainder filled in from reference TRBV18 and TRBJ1-5): NAGVMQNPRHLVRRRGQEARLRCSPMKGHSHVYWYRQLPEEGLKFMVYLQKENIIDESGMPKERFSAEFPKEGPSILRIQQVVRGDSAAYFCASSRGLSNQPQHFGDGTRLSIL.